The clone carrying this T cell receptor (beta chain) has ten or more counts. Antigen: not known. Researchers turned away patients with other autoimmune diseases, uncontrolled infections, pregnancy or lactation. PBMCs were isolated by Ficoll-Paque density gradient centrifugation, using approximately 11 ml of fresh peripheral blood as the starting material. The data derive from a study of Graves' ophthalmopathy and Graves' hyperthyroidism. Looking at the study overall: Before any treatment, peripheral blood was taken at the initial diagnosis. General study findings and limits: A 13-signature model separated ophthalmopathy from stable hyperthyroidism, reaching around 89% sensitivity and less than 82% specificity cross-validated.

Per germline, CDR1 PRHDT and CDR2 FYEKMQ (reference sequence). CDR3 size: 15 residues. V was clipped by 6 bases and J by 1 base, with 14 bases between them. Amplifying from RNA transcripts, the study obtained TCR beta CDR3 regions. HTBI-primed RT-PCR formed the first round, and a multiplex PCR formed the second. TCRdb reprocessed the multiplex PCR reads with MiXCR, giving one entry per CDR3 protein. The repertoire holds 40,000 to 45,000 distinct CDR3 sequences, with 45% to 60% as singletons. This TCR came from an adult man with Graves' ophthalmopathy. V gene TRBV13 combines with J gene TRBJ2-3; D perhaps matches TRBD2 (6 bases). Sequenced: peripheral blood. Here the CDR3 reads CASSRRPGGTDTQYF. The CDR3 DNA reads as TGTGCCAGCAGTCGCCGCCCGGGAGGCACAGATACGCAGTATTTT.